These 28 T cell receptor beta chains originate from one sample sequenced in a study of blood T cell repertoires in COVID-19. Sequencing was performed with immunoSEQ multiplex PCR; in TCRdb, only in-frame clones are kept and a portion is missing. The profile shows 290,000 or so clones, approximately 86% of them singletons. The sample taken for sequencing was peripheral blood. The receptors derive from a man in his late teens or twenties with active or convalescent COVID-19.

The chain combines TRBV4-2 with TRBJ1-5, with TRBD1 identical over 7 bases. The V gene's germline CDR1 is LGHNA and CDR2 YNFKEQ. CDR3 size: 16 residues. V shed 3 bases, J shed 1 base, and the junction held 6 bases outside the gene matches. The CDR3 region has the DNA TGTGCCAGCAGCCAGACAACAGGGGCCAGCAATCAGCCCCAGCATTTT. It encodes CASSQTTGASNQPQHF.

This rearrangement joins TRBV27 to TRBJ2-7; TRBD2 is a possible D gene (6 bases). The CDR3 extends over 14 amino acids. Between the trimmed V and J ends, which lost 6 bases and 0 bases, there was a span of 12 bases. Germline values: CDR1 MNHEY, CDR2 SMNVEV (reference sequence). CDR3 loop: CASRGLGTSYEQYF. Written as DNA, the CDR3 is TGTGCCAGCAGGGGACTCGGGACCTCCTACGAGCAGTACTTC.

The chain joins TRBV5-4 to TRBJ2-5; the match to TRBD1 covers 9 bases. CDR1 and CDR2 from the germline V gene are SGHNT and YYREEE (reference sequence). J lost 8 bases, V lost 3 bases, and 8 bases had no gene match. This CDR3 contains 14 residues. CDR3 region: CASSYHRGPTTQYF. DNA of the CDR3: TGTGCCAGCAGCTACCACAGGGGGCCCACTACCCAGTACTTC.

This clone was seen once. The chain carries TRBV6-1 and TRBJ2-5, with TRBD2 matching 11 bases. From germline, CDR1 is MNHNS and CDR2 SASEGT. This CDR3 spans 15 amino acids. Trimming at V came to 5 bases and at J to 2 bases, leaving 4 bases not matched to a gene. The CDR3 DNA sequence: TGTGCCAGCAGTTCTAGCGGGGGGCCACAAGAGACCCAGTACTTC. It translates to CASSSSGGPQETQYF.

The chain carries TRBV7-6 and TRBJ1-6, with D uncertain. This CDR3 is built from 13 residues. CDR1 is SGHVS, CDR2 FNYEAQ, per germline. Trimming left V 1 base short and J 8 bases short, with 6 bases between. CDR3 sequence: CASSLGTDSPLHF. CDR3 DNA sequence: TGTGCCAGCAGCTTAGGTACTGATTCACCCCTCCACTTT.

The chain links TRBV28 to TRBJ2-2; D perhaps matches TRBD2 (5 bases). V was shortened by 6 bases and J by 4 bases, with 12 bases between the two germline ends. Germline V gene data show CDR1 as MDHEN and CDR2 as SYDVKM. This CDR3 is 14 amino acids long. CDR3 region: CASSPILVTGELFF. The CDR3 DNA follows: TGTGCCAGCAGCCCAATACTAGTCACCGGGGAGCTGTTTTTT.

This chain joins TRBV7-9 and TRBJ1-1; possibly TRBD1 for D (5 bases). Germline CDR1 reads SEHNR; CDR2 reads FQNEAQ (reference sequence). The V and J ends lost 4 bases and 5 bases respectively, with 11 bases between them. The CDR3 is made up of 13 amino acids. CDR3 in DNA: TGTGCCAGCAGCTACCAGGGAAAAACTGAAGCTTTCTTT. Protein: CASSYQGKTEAFF.

The chain joins TRBV5-8 to TRBJ2-1, with D perhaps TRBD2 (6 bases). Deletions cut 5 bases from V and 4 bases from J, with 16 bases between. Germline CDR1 and CDR2: SGHTS and YDEGEE. The CDR3 runs to 15 residues. CDR3 region: CASSYLGGDYNEQFF. DNA of the CDR3: TGTGCCAGCAGTTACCTAGGCGGGGATTACAATGAGCAGTTCTTC.

The J gene is TRBJ2-2, the V gene TRBV3-1 (or the pseudogene TRBV3-2); 8 nucleotides line up with TRBD2. V trimming: 0 bases; J trimming: 3 bases; junction bases outside the gene matches: 9. The CDR3 has 18 amino acids. Germline loops: CDR1 LGHDT, CDR2 YNNKEL (reference sequence). CDR3 loop: CASSQDRGGFGYTGELFF. The DNA of the CDR3 is TGTGCCAGCAGCCAAGATCGGGGGGGCTTTGGGTACACCGGGGAGCTGTTTTTT.

This clone was counted only a few times. The genes are TRBV11-2 and TRBJ2-5; possible D gene TRBD2, 7 bases. Per the germline V gene, CDR1 is SGHAT and CDR2 is FQNNGV. The CDR3 length is 15 residues. Trimming took 2 bases from V and 5 from J, leaving 15 bases between them. CDR3 bases: TGTGCCAGCAGCTTACGGGCGGGGGCAGGGGAGACCCAGTACTTC. Translating gives CASSLRAGAGETQYF.

The V gene is TRBV7-9, the J gene TRBJ2-1, with D unresolved. V lost 5 bases, J lost 9 bases, and 20 bases lay in between. The CDR3 totals 15 residues. Germline-derived CDR1 and CDR2 are SEHNR and FQNEAQ (reference sequence). The CDR3 region has the DNA TGTGCCAGCAGCCCCAGCCGAGGAAGTGAAGGTGAGCAGTTCTTC. Amino acids: CASSPSRGSEGEQFF.

The rearrangement links TRBV11-1 to TRBJ2-1, with TRBD2 matching over 7 bases. The germline gives CDR1 SGHAT, CDR2 FQDESV (reference sequence). The J segment lost 6 bases and the V segment lost 1 base, leaving 3 bases of the junction unmatched. This CDR3 is built from 14 residues. In DNA, the CDR3 is TGTGCCAGCAGCTTAGTGAGGGAGGGCAATGAGCAGTTCTTC. As protein: CASSLVREGNEQFF. The whole variable domain, filled in from reference TRBV11-1 and TRBJ2-1, reads EAEVAQSPRYKITEKSQAVAFWCDPISGHATLYWYRQILGQGPELLVQFQDESVVDDSQLPKDRFSAERLKGVDSTLKIQPAELGDSAMYLCASSLVREGNEQFFGPGTRLTVL.

This clone was counted a single time. The chain is built from TRBV7-3 and TRBJ2-2; D possibly corresponds to TRBD2 (5 bases). V was clipped by 5 bases and J by 3 bases, with 13 bases between them. CDR1 is SGHTA, CDR2 FQGTGA, per germline. The CDR3 sequence is 15 residues long. CDR3 in DNA: TGTGCCAGCAGCCCTACCTACGGGGACACCGGGGAGCTGTTTTTT. Translated, it gives CASSPTYGDTGELFF.

The chain is built from TRBV6-2 or TRBV6-3 and TRBJ2-5; possible D gene TRBD2, 7 bases. Deletions cut 6 bases from V and 3 bases from J, with 17 bases between. Germline CDR1 reads MNHEY; CDR2 reads SVGEGT. CDR3 length: 15 amino acids. DNA for the CDR3: TGTGCCAGCAGCCCCGGACTAGGGGGGGAAGAGACCCAGTACTTC. Its translation is CASSPGLGGEETQYF.

The chain joins TRBV3-1 (or the pseudogene TRBV3-2) to TRBJ1-4, with 9 bases aligning to TRBD1. The CDR3 consists of 16 residues. V was pared by 1 base and J by 7 bases, with 7 bases of the junction left unmatched. The germline CDR1 and CDR2 sequences are LGHDT and YNNKEL (reference sequence). CDR3 amino acids: CASSQAVGTGSEKLFF. The CDR3, as DNA: TGTGCCAGCAGCCAAGCCGTCGGGACAGGGAGTGAAAAACTGTTTTTT.

Many counts were recorded for this clone. V and J are TRBV28 and TRBJ2-1; 10 positions match TRBD2. Germline V gene lookup returns CDR1 MDHEN and CDR2 SYDVKM. The CDR3 extends over 17 amino acids. Trimming took 5 bases from V and 9 from J; bases not matched to a gene: 16. The CDR3 DNA sequence: TGTGCCAGCAGTCCGTCCCGAGCGGGAGGGCCGGGTAGTGAGCAGTTCTTC. Protein sequence: CASSPSRAGGPGSEQFF.

The chain has TRBV2 and TRBJ2-1; D call uncertain. V was clipped by 7 bases and J by 7 bases, with 14 bases between them. Germline V gene data show CDR1 as SNHLY and CDR2 as FYNNEI. CDR3 length: 13 amino acids. CDR3 region: CASTVSFWNEQFF. CDR3 DNA sequence: TGTGCCAGCACGGTGTCTTTCTGGAATGAGCAGTTCTTC.

CDR3 protein: CATLERGLYGYTF. DNA of the CDR3: TGTGCCACCCTGGAGAGGGGGCTCTATGGCTACACCTTC. This sequence joins TRBV28 and TRBJ1-2; TRBD1 agrees at 7 bases. Germline V gene data show CDR1 as MDHEN and CDR2 as SYDVKM. The V segment lost 10 bases and the J segment 4 bases; nucleotides outside the gene matches: 9. This CDR3 comprises 13 residues.

The chain links TRBV7-2 to TRBJ2-5; D perhaps matches TRBD1 (6 bases). The CDR3 sequence is 14 residues long. V was cut by 3 bases and J by 5 bases, with 13 bases left in between. The V gene's germline CDR1 is SGHTA and CDR2 FQGNSA. The CDR3 coding sequence is TGTGCCAGCAGCTTGCGAGGGGGAATGGAGACCCAGTACTTC. Encoded protein: CASSLRGGMETQYF.

The chain combines TRBV15 with TRBJ2-3, with D possibly TRBD1 on 7 matching bases. This CDR3 comprises 14 residues. The germline CDR1 and CDR2 sequences are LNHNV and YYDKDF (reference sequence). V lost 0 bases and J 4 bases, leaving 8 bases between the germline ends. This chain's CDR3 is CATSRDRGADTQYF. DNA of the CDR3: TGTGCCACCAGCAGAGACAGGGGGGCAGATACGCAGTATTTT. The full variable domain, in which reference TRBV15 and TRBJ2-3 provide the parts outside the CDR3, is DAMVIQNPRYQVTQFGKPVTLSCSQTLNHNVMYWYQQKSSQAPKLLFHYYDKDFNNEADTPDNFQSRRPNTSFCFLDIRSPGLGDTAMYLCATSRDRGADTQYFGPGTRLTVL.

The chain couples TRBV7-9 to TRBJ2-2, with D maybe TRBD1 (5 bases). The CDR3 has 14 residues. The germline V gene has CDR1 SEHNR and CDR2 FQNEAQ (reference sequence). Deletions cut 10 bases from V and 4 bases from J, with 16 bases between. DNA for the CDR3: TGTGCCACCTTGTTGAGACAGTCCACCGGGGAGCTGTTTTTT. This encodes CATLLRQSTGELFF.

The V gene is TRBV5-4, the J gene TRBJ2-1; 10 positions agree with TRBD2. Per germline, CDR1 SGHNT and CDR2 YYREEE (reference sequence). The CDR3 is 13 amino acids. The junction had 2 bases not matched to a gene; V was cut back by 4 bases and J by 7 bases. DNA for the CDR3: TGTGCCAGCAGCACGGGACTAGCGAATGAGCAGTTCTTC. Its translation: CASSTGLANEQFF. The full variable domain, rest sourced from reference TRBV5-4 and TRBJ2-1, is ETGVTQSPTHLIKTRGQQVTLRCSSQSGHNTVSWYQQALGQGPQFIFQYYREEENGRGNFPPRFSGLQFPNYSSELNVNALELDDSALYLCASSTGLANEQFFGPGTRLTVL.

The chain joins TRBV5-1 to TRBJ2-1, with 13 bases that match TRBD2. CDR3 length: 14 amino acids. The germline CDR1 and CDR2 sequences are SGHRS and YFSETQ. V lost 5 bases and J lost 6; bases outside the gene matches: 2. CDR3 sequence reads: CASRTSGGSNEQFF. The CDR3 DNA sequence: TGCGCCAGCAGGACTAGCGGGGGGTCCAATGAGCAGTTCTTC. Together with reference TRBV5-1 and TRBJ2-1, the CDR3 gives the full variable domain: KAGVTQTPRYLIKTRGQQVTLSCSPISGHRSVSWYQQTPGQGLQFLFEYFSETQRNKGNFPGRFSGRQFSNSRSEMNVSTLELGDSALYLCASRTSGGSNEQFFGPGTRLTVL.

This rearrangement joins TRBV18 to TRBJ1-1, with D uncertain. Germline V CDR1 and CDR2: KGHSH, LQKENI. The V end lost 3 bases, the J end lost 4 bases, and 6 bases lay between the germline ends. The CDR3 totals 12 residues. DNA of the CDR3: TGTGCCAGCTCACCGGCAGGCACTGAAGCTTTCTTT. Translating it yields CASSPAGTEAFF.

The chain carries TRBV6-5 and TRBJ2-5, with TRBD1 matching 10 bases. CDR3 length: 15 residues. Germline V lookup: CDR1 MNHEY, CDR2 SVGAGI. The V gene end was trimmed by 5 bases and the J gene end by 7 bases; junction bases not matched to a gene: 10. The DNA of the CDR3 is TGTGCCAGCAGTAATATGACAGGGGGCTTTGTGACCCAGTACTTC. Its translation: CASSNMTGGFVTQYF.

This clone showed up just once. The chain has TRBV5-1 and TRBJ2-7; 8 bases are a match to TRBD2. Per the germline V gene, CDR1 is SGHRS and CDR2 is YFSETQ. V gave up 3 bases and J gave up 0 bases; unmatched junction bases: 5. The CDR3 runs to 15 residues. The CDR3 is CASSWTLAGSYEQYF. CDR3 in DNA: TGCGCCAGCAGCTGGACTCTAGCGGGCTCCTACGAGCAGTACTTC.

Points on this clone: In the same sample, other DNA sequences code for this CDR3. V usage is TRBV27 and J usage is TRBJ2-7; TRBD1 matches 8 bases. The CDR3 sequence is 13 residues long. The germline CDR1 and CDR2 sequences are MNHEY and SMNVEV (reference sequence). Losses at the gene ends were 2 bases for V and 3 bases for J; bases not matched to a gene: 0. As DNA, the CDR3 is TGTGCCAGCAGTTTAACAGGGGGCTACGAGCAGTACTTC. Protein product: CASSLTGGYEQYF.

In this sample, this clone turned up a few times. V and J are TRBV28 and TRBJ2-7; 7 positions match TRBD1. The junction had 8 bases not matched to a gene; V was cut back by 6 bases and J by 6 bases. CDR3 size: 13 residues. From germline, CDR1 is MDHEN and CDR2 SYDVKM. DNA of the CDR3: TGTGCCAGCAGGACAACAGGGGTGGCCGAGCAGTACTTC. Translating it yields CASRTTGVAEQYF.